This is a list of T cell receptor beta chains from one sample in a study of control samples from healthy donors and cancer patients. Data came from immunoSEQ multiplex PCR; TCRdb stores just in-frame clones and leaves some out. The table lists some 140,000 clones, roughly 94% of them singletons. Sequences were obtained from PBMCs. The receptors shown here come from a man aged 55 to 70 with colorectal cancer. The CDR3 runs from the conserved cysteine through the conserved F or W. The D gene is left open where the match is weak. Some rows mark clone size as missing; the rest say once, few, many or name a class of expanded clone.

TGTGCCAGCTCACCACCACAAGGGTCCGGGAAAGCTTTCTTT	CASSPPQGSGKAFF	.	.	TRBJ1-1	TRBV18
TGTGCCAGCAGTCAGACCGGGACAGCGGGCCGACTGTATAATTCACCCCTCCGCTTT	CASSQTGTAGRLYNSPLRF	.	TRBD1	TRBJ1-6	TRBV27
TGTGCCAGCAGCTACGGAAGGGACAGGGAATTACGGGAGACCCAGTACTTC	CASSYGRDRELRETQYF	.	TRBD1	TRBJ2-5	TRBV5-4
TGCAGCGTTGGTTCGTTGGGGCAGGGGGATGGGGATGAGCAGTTCTTC	CSVGSLGQGDGDEQFF	.	TRBD1	TRBJ2-1	TRBV29-1
TGCGCCAGCAGCCAATCCGGACAGCCAAGCTCCTACGAGCAGTACTTC	CASSQSGQPSSYEQYF	once	.	TRBJ2-7	TRBV4-1
TGCGCCAGCAGCTTCCGACTGGACACTGAAGCTTTCTTT	CASSFRLDTEAFF	.	.	TRBJ1-1	TRBV5-1
TGTGCCATAGACAACGGACTCTCTGGAAACACCATATATTTT	CAIDNGLSGNTIYF	.	.	TRBJ1-3	TRBV10-3
TGCGCCAGCCGGGACGGTCACACCGGGGAGCTGTTTTTT	CASRDGHTGELFF	once	.	TRBJ2-2	TRBV10-2
TGTGCCAGCAGCTTGGGGGGCTATGGCTACACCTTC	CASSLGGYGYTF	.	.	TRBJ1-2	TRBV5-6
TGTGCCAGCAGCTTACGGCTAGCGGGTCCCTACGAGCAGTACTTC	CASSLRLAGPYEQYF	.	TRBD2	TRBJ2-7	TRBV7-8